These 10 T cell receptor beta chains were sequenced from one sample in a study of shared clonotypes between healthy human individuals. The method was immunoSEQ multiplex PCR; TCRdb's version includes in-frame clones alone and lacks a portion of them. This sample has about 2.3 million clones, with approximately 90% found just once. The source material was naive CD4+ T cells from PBMCs. Indicated subset: CD45RA+ positively selected. The receptors were gathered from a young man in good health. Some clones in this sample may be carry-over from other donors' samples.

The gene calls are TRBV18 and TRBJ2-1; 8 nucleotides agree with TRBD2. Looked up from germline, CDR1 is KGHSH and CDR2 is LQKENI. V was pared by 2 bases and J by 8 bases, with 2 bases of the junction left unmatched. This CDR3 spans 13 amino acids. The CDR3 here is CASSPSGSDEQFF. The CDR3 DNA follows: TGTGCCAGCTCACCAAGCGGGAGCGATGAGCAGTTCTTC.

The V and J genes are TRBV6-1 and TRBJ1-1; D unclear. Germline values: CDR1 MNHNS, CDR2 SASEGT. The V gene lost 4 bases and the J gene lost 4 bases, with 10 bases spanning the gap. The CDR3 contains 13 residues. The CDR3 coding sequence is TGTGCCAGCAGTGCTAATGCGGGCACTGAAGCTTTCTTT. Translated, it gives CASSANAGTEAFF.

The chain employs TRBV5-1 and TRBJ2-2; a weak D match, TRBD1 (5 bases). Trimming stripped 0 bases from V and 6 bases from J, with 12 bases between. From germline, CDR1 is SGHRS and CDR2 YFSETQ. The CDR3 spans 15 residues. CDR3 residues: CASSLVARAAGELFF. CDR3 in DNA: TGCGCCAGCAGCTTGGTGGCCAGGGCGGCCGGGGAGCTGTTTTTT.

Here the CDR3 DNA reads TGTGCCAGCAGTGGACAGGGTTATCGCGCTTTCTTT. Protein: CASSGQGYRAFF. The genes are TRBV28 and TRBJ1-1; the match to TRBD1 covers 8 bases. CDR1 MDHEN and CDR2 SYDVKM come from the germline V gene. V lost 5 bases, J lost 11 bases, and 7 bases stayed unmatched. The CDR3 runs to 12 residues.

The chain couples TRBV28 to TRBJ1-2; 7 bases fit TRBD1. The CDR3 is made up of 13 amino acids. The V gene end was trimmed by 6 bases and the J gene end by 2 bases; junction bases not matched to a gene: 3. Germline-derived CDR1 and CDR2 are MDHEN and SYDVKM. The CDR3 sequence is CASRPGQNYGYTF. The DNA of the CDR3 is TGTGCCAGCAGGCCGGGACAGAACTATGGCTACACCTTC.

The chain carries TRBV10-3 and TRBJ1-1; 10 positions agree with TRBD1. The V gene's germline CDR1 is ENHRY and CDR2 SYGVKD. V shed 10 bases and J 0 bases; nucleotides not matched to a gene: 8. There are 15 residues in the CDR3. The CDR3 sequence: CATADRGLLNTEAFF. In DNA form, the CDR3 reads TGTGCCACAGCCGACAGGGGGCTGCTGAACACTGAAGCTTTCTTT.

The V call is TRBV10-3, the J call TRBJ1-2; possibly TRBD1 for D (6 bases). CDR1 is ENHRY and CDR2 is SYGVKD in the germline V gene. The CDR3 consists of 11 residues. Trimming pared 7 bases from V and 7 bases from J, leaving 10 bases between. CDR3 sequence: CAITEGGGYTF. The CDR3 bases are TGTGCCATCACCGAGGGGGGTGGCTACACCTTC.

The chain recombines TRBV6-1 with TRBJ2-2, with D tentatively TRBD2 (5 bases). The CDR3 loop spans 17 amino acids. With 1 base removed from V and 6 bases from J, the gap between germline ends came to 18 bases. The germline CDR1 and CDR2 sequences are MNHNS and SASEGT. The CDR3: CASSEGMRVVRAGELFF. The CDR3 nucleotides are TGTGCCAGCAGTGAAGGGATGCGGGTTGTTCGTGCCGGGGAGCTGTTTTTT.

V and J are TRBV30 and TRBJ2-3, with D possibly called TRBD1 or TRBD2 (5 bases each). Trimming pared 4 bases from V and 0 bases from J, leaving 11 bases between. The V gene's germline CDR1 is GTSNPN and CDR2 SVGIG (reference sequence). This CDR3 has 14 amino acids. The CDR3 spells CAWMRGLSTDTQYF. In nucleotides, the CDR3 is TGTGCCTGGATGAGGGGATTAAGCACAGATACGCAGTATTTT.

The genes are TRBV28 and TRBJ1-2, with TRBD1 matching 12 bases. Trimming took 6 bases from V and 4 from J; bases not matched to a gene: 6. The CDR3 has 15 amino acids. CDR1 and CDR2 (germline): MDHEN, SYDVKM. CDR3 amino acids: CASSPGQGASYGYTF. The CDR3 DNA sequence: TGTGCCAGCAGCCCGGGACAGGGGGCGAGCTATGGCTACACCTTC.